This T cell receptor beta chain was retrieved from a study of cytomegalovirus exposure and HLA in healthy donors. The CDR3 runs to 14 residues. Germline V CDR1 and CDR2: GTSNPN, SVGIG (reference sequence). V lost 7 bases, J lost 0 bases, and 3 bases stayed unmatched. In regard to this clone: Its antigen is undetermined.

Findings and limits, study-wide: Among TCR sequences, most were rare, though some public TCRs appeared in many donors.

The data were produced by immunoSEQ multiplex PCR, yet TCRdb's version contains in-frame clones alone and is incomplete. Seen here are roughly 73,000 clones, 90% to 95% observed once, and the top ten hold about 3.5%. Sequenced input: PBMCs. The chain recombines TRBV30 with TRBJ2-2; 9 nucleotides line up with TRBD1. This TCR came from a man between 18 and 35 years old in good health and CMV-seronegative. Here the CDR3 DNA reads TGTGCCTCCCACAGGGGGCCGAACACCGGGGAGCTGTTTTTT. It codes for CASHRGPNTGELFF.